This T cell receptor beta chain was found in a study of T-cell reconstitution after alpha-beta-depleted transplantation in children. This clonotype was counted ten times or more. Preparing the TCRbeta library involved the use of unique molecular identifiers. TCRdb processed the PCR reads anew with MiXCR; each CDR3 protein has one entry. The sample has more than 150,000 distinct CDR3 sequences; 6.5% to 7.5% are singletons. Between the trimmed V and J ends, which lost 6 bases and 6 bases, there was a span of 11 bases. CDR3 length: 12 amino acids. Germline V gene sequence: CDR1 SNHLY, CDR2 FYNNEI. This receptor was obtained from a human donor who donated a stem cell graft to a child with Wiskott-Aldrich syndrome. V usage is TRBV2 and J usage is TRBJ1-1, with D hard to call. The material was PBMCs from the stem cell graft donor, obtained from the stem cell graft. CDR3 DNA: TGTGCCAGCAGGCCGAGGACGGCTGAAGCTTTCTTT. Encoded protein: CASRPRTAEAFF.